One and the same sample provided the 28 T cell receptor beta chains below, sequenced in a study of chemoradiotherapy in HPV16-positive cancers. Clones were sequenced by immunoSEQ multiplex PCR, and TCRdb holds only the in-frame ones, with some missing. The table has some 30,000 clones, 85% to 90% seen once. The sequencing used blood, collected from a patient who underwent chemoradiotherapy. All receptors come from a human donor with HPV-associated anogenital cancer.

CDR3 sequence reads: CASSAGLGGIGELFF. CDR3 bases: TGTGCCAGCAGCGCGGGACTAGGAGGAATCGGGGAGCTGTTTTTT. The chain uses TRBV5-8 and TRBJ2-2, with 8 bases that match TRBD2. Trimming at V came to 4 bases and at J to 7 bases, leaving 9 bases not matched to a gene. CDR1 and CDR2 from the germline V gene are SGHTS and YDEGEE. CDR3 size: 15 residues. Together with reference TRBV5-8 and TRBJ2-2, the CDR3 gives the full variable domain: EAGVTQSPTHLIKTRGQQATLRCSPISGHTSVYWYQQALGLGLQFLLWYDEGEERNRGNFPPRFSGRQFPNYSSELNVNALELEDSALYLCASSAGLGGIGELFFGEGSRLTVL.

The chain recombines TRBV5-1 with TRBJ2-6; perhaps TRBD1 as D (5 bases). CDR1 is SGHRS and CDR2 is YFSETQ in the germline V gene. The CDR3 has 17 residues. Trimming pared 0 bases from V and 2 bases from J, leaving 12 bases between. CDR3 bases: TGCGCCAGCAGCTTGGCGCAGGGAATAGCTGGGGCCAACGTCCTGACTTTC. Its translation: CASSLAQGIAGANVLTF.

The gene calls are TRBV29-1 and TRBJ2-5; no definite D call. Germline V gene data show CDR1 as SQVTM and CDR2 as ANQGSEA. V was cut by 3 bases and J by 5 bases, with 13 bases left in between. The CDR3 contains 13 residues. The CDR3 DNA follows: TGCAGCGTTGAGATAGTGGCGAAGGAGACCCAGTACTTC. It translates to CSVEIVAKETQYF.

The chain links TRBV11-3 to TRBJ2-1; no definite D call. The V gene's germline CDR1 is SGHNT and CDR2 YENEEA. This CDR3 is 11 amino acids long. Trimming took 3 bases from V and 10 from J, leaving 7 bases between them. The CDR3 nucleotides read TGTGCCAGCAGCTTTGATAACGAGCAGTTCTTC. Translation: CASSFDNEQFF.

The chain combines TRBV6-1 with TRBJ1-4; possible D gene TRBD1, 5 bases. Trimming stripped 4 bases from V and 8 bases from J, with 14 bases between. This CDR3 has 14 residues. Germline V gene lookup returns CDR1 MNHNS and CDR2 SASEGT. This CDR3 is CASSVDPEGEKLFF. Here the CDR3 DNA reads TGTGCCAGCAGTGTAGACCCCGAGGGGGAAAAACTGTTTTTT.

The CDR3 DNA reads as TGTGCCAGCAGTTTAGGGGGCGTCGGCATTGAAAAACTGTTTTTT. Protein product: CASSLGGVGIEKLFF. The chain links TRBV28 to TRBJ1-4; TRBD1 is a possible D gene (6 bases). Per the germline V gene, CDR1 is MDHEN and CDR2 is SYDVKM. The V end was cut by 2 bases, the J end by 7 bases, with 14 bases between. CDR3 length: 15 amino acids.

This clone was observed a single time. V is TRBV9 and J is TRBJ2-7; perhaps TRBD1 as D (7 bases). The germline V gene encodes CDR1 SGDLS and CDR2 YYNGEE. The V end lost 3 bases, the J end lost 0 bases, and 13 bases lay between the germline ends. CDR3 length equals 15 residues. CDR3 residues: CASSGQGLGSYEQYF. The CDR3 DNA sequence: TGTGCCAGCAGCGGACAGGGACTTGGCTCCTACGAGCAGTACTTC.

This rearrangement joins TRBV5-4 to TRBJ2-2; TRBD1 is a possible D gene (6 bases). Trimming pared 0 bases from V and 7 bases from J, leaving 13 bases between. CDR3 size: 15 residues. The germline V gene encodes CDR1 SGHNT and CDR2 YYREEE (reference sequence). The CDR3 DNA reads TGTGCCAGCAGCTTGGCTAGGGGGTCCGACGGGGAGCTGTTTTTT. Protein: CASSLARGSDGELFF.

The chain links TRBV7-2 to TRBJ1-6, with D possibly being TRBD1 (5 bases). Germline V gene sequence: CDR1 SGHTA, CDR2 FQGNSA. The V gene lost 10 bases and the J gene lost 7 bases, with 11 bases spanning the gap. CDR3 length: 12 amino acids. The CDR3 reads CATGSSNSPLHF. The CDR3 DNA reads TGTGCCACAGGGAGTTCGAATTCACCCCTCCACTTT. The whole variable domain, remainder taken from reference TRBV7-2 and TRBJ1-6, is GAGVSQSPSNKVTEKGKDVELRCDPISGHTALYWYRQSLGQGLEFLIYFQGNSAPDKSGLPSDRFSAERTGGSVSTLTIQRTQQEDSAVYLCATGSSNSPLHFGNGTRLTVT.

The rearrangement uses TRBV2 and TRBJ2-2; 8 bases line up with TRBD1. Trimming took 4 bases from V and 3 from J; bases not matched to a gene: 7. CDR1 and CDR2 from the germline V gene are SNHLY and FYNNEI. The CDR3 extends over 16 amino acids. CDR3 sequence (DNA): TGTGCCAGCAGTGGCAGGACAGGGCAGGACACCGGGGAGCTGTTTTTT. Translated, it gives CASSGRTGQDTGELFF.

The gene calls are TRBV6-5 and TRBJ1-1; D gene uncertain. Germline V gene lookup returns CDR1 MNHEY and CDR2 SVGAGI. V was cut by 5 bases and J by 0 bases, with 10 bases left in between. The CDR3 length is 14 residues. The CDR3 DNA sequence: TGTGCCAGCAGTCGCGCAGCGGTGAACACTGAAGCTTTCTTT. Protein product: CASSRAAVNTEAFF.

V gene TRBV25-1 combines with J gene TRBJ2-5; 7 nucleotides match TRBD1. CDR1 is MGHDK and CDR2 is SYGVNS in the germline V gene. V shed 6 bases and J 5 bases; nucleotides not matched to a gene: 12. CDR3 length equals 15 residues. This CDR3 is CASSHPQGMEETQYF. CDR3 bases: TGTGCCAGCAGCCACCCACAGGGGATGGAGGAGACCCAGTACTTC.

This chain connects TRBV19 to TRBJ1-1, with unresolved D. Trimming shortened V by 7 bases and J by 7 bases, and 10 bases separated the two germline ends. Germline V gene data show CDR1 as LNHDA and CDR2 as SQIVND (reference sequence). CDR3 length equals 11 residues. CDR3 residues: CASINTYEAFF. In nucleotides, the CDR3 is TGTGCCAGTATTAACACCTATGAAGCTTTCTTT.

The CDR3 spells CASSVRAPNTGELFF. CDR3 coding DNA: TGTGCCAGCAGCGTCCGGGCTCCGAACACCGGGGAGCTGTTTTTT. This chain joins TRBV9 and TRBJ2-2; D not certain. CDR1 is SGDLS, CDR2 YYNGEE, per germline. The V end was cut by 2 bases, the J end by 0 bases, with 8 bases between. The length of the CDR3 is 15 residues.

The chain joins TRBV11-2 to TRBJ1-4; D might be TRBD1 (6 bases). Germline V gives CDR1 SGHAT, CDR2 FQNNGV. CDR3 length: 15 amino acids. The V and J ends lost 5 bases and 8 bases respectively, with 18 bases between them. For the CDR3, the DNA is TGTGCCAGCAGCCAACAAGGGGGGCATCGGGAAAAACTGTTTTTT. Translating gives CASSQQGGHREKLFF.

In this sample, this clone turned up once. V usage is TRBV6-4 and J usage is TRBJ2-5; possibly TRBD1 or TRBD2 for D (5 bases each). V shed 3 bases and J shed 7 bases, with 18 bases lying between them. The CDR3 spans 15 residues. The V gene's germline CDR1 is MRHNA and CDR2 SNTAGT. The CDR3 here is CASSDSPGTSATQYF. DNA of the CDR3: TGTGCCAGCAGTGATAGCCCAGGGACGAGCGCGACCCAGTACTTC.

CDR3 amino acids: CASRGVANVLTF. CDR3 bases: TGTGCCAGCAGGGGGGTGGCGAACGTCCTGACTTTC. V gene TRBV28 combines with J gene TRBJ2-6; D is perhaps TRBD1 or TRBD2 (5 bases each). The CDR3 contains 12 residues. Germline values: CDR1 MDHEN, CDR2 SYDVKM. Deletions cut 6 bases from V and 10 bases from J, with 10 bases between.

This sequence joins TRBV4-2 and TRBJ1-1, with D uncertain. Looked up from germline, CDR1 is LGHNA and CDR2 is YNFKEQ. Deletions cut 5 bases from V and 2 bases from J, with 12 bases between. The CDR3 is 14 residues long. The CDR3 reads CASSMAGSNTEAFF. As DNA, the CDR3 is TGTGCCAGCAGCATGGCGGGTAGTAACACTGAAGCTTTCTTT.

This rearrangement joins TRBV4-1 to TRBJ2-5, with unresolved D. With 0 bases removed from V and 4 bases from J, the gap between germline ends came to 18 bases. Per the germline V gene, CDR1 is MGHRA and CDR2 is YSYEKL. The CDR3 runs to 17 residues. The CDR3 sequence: CASSQEGSPDDGETQYF. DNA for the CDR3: TGCGCCAGCAGCCAAGAGGGCAGTCCAGACGACGGAGAGACCCAGTACTTC.

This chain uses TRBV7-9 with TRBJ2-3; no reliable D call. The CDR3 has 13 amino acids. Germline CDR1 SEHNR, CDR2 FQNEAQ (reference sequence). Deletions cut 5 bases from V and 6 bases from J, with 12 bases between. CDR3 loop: CASSQGQWDTQYF. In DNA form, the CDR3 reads TGTGCCAGCAGCCAAGGGCAGTGGGATACGCAGTATTTT. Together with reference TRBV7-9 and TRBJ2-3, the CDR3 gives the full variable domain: DTGVSQNPRHKITKRGQNVTFRCDPISEHNRLYWYRQTLGQGPEFLTYFQNEAQLEKSRLLSDRFSAERPKGSFSTLEIQRTEQGDSAMYLCASSQGQWDTQYFGPGTRLTVL.

The CDR3 DNA is TGTGCCTGGAGCGACACGACTAGCGGGGGGGCTAGCACAGATACGCAGTATTTT. It codes for CAWSDTTSGGASTDTQYF. The chain carries TRBV30 and TRBJ2-3; 14 bases align to TRBD2. This CDR3 comprises 18 residues. From germline, CDR1 is GTSNPN and CDR2 SVGIG (reference sequence). With 3 bases clipped from V and 0 bases from J, the junction kept 8 bases outside the gene matches.

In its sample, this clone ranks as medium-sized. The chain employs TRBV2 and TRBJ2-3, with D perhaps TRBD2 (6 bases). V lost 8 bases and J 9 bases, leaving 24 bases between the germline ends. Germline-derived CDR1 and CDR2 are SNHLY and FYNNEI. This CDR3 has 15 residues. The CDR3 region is CASSGPKEGYTTQYF. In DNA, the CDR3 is TGTGCCAGCTCGGGGCCGAAGGAGGGATATACGACGCAGTATTTT.

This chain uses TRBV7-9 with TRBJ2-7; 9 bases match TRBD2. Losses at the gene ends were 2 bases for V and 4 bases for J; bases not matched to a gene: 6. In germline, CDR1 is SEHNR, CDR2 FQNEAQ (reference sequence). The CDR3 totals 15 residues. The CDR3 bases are TGTGCCAGCAGCTTAAGTAGCGGGGGTCTATACGAGCAGTACTTC. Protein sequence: CASSLSSGGLYEQYF. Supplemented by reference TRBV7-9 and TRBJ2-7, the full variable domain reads DTGVSQNPRHKITKRGQNVTFRCDPISEHNRLYWYRQTLGQGPEFLTYFQNEAQLEKSRLLSDRFSAERPKGSFSTLEIQRTEQGDSAMYLCASSLSSGGLYEQYFGPGTRLTVT.

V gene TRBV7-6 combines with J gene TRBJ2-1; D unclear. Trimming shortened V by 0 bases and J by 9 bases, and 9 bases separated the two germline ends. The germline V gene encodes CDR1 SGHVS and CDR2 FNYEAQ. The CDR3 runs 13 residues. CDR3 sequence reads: CASSLALWSEQFF. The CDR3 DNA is TGTGCCAGCAGCTTAGCGCTCTGGAGTGAGCAGTTCTTC.

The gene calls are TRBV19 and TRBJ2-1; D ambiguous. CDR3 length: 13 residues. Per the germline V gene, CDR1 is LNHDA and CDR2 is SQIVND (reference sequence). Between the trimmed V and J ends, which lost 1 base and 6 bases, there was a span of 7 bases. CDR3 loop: CASSIGALNEQFF. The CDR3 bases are TGTGCCAGTAGTATAGGGGCCCTCAATGAGCAGTTCTTC.

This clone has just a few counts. In DNA form, the CDR3 reads TGTGCCAGTTCAAGGGGTGACGGCAATCAGCCCCAGCATTTT. Amino acid sequence: CASSRGDGNQPQHF. The rearrangement links TRBV19 to TRBJ1-5, with a possible D match to TRBD1 (5 bases). Trimming left V 8 bases short and J 2 bases short, with 13 bases between. The CDR3 totals 14 residues. Germline CDR1 is LNHDA and CDR2 is SQIVND (reference sequence).

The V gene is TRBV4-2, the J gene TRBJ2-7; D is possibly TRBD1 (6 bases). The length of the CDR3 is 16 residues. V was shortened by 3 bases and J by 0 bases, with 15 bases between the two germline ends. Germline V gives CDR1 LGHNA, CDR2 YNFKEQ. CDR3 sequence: CASSQRTGFDSYEQYF. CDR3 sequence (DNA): TGTGCCAGCAGCCAGCGTACAGGGTTTGACTCCTACGAGCAGTACTTC.

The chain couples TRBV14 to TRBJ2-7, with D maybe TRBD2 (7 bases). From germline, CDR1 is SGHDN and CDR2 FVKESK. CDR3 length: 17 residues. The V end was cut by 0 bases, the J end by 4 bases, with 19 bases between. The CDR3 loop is CASSQDHRGAGSYEQYF. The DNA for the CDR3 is TGTGCCAGCAGCCAAGATCACCGGGGGGCAGGTTCTTACGAGCAGTACTTC.